One T cell receptor (beta chain) is described in this entry. Antigen: not known. Using RNA transcripts as the source, TCR beta CDR3 regions were amplified. With the HTBI primer set, the TCR CDR3 went through a first round of RT-PCR. MiXCR, applied by TCRdb to the multiplex PCR reads, yields one record per CDR3 protein. This sample yields about 300,000 distinct CDR3 sequences, of which roughly 18% are seen a single time; 39% belongs to the top ten. This sample was taken from a study of T cells in Graves' hyperthyroidism and ophthalmopathy. Study-wide points: Ophthalmopathy onset followed model prediction by a median around 6.6 months.

The sequencing input was blood. This clonotype originated in a man aged 45-60 years with Graves' ophthalmopathy.

Here the CDR3 reads CASSSPGRAYEQYF. The CDR3 bases are TGTGCCAGCAGCTCCCCGGGACGAGCCTACGAGCAGTACTTC. The chain uses TRBV5-5 and TRBJ2-7; D could derive from TRBD1 or TRBD2 (5 bases each). The V and J ends lost 3 bases and 2 bases respectively, with 12 bases between them. Per the germline V gene, CDR1 is SGHKS and CDR2 is YYEKEE (reference sequence). The CDR3 is made up of 14 amino acids.